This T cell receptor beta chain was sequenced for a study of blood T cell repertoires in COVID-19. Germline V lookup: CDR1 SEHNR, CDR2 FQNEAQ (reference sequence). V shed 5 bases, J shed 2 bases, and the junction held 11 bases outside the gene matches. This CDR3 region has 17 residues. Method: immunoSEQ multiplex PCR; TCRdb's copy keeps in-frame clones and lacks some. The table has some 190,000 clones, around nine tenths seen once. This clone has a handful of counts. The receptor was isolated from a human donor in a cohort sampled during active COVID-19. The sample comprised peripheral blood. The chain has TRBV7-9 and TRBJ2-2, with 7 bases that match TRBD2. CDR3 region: CASSQRTSAVNTGELFF. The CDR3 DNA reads TGTGCCAGCAGCCAACGTACTAGCGCAGTAAACACCGGGGAGCTGTTTTTT.